The 16 T cell receptor beta chains below all came from one sample that was sequenced in a study of T cell repertoires in cytomegalovirus infection. From the reads, TCRdb called clonotypes with MiXCR, one entry per CDR3 protein. In the table there are a few hundred thousand distinct CDR3 sequences, almost 30% of which are singletons. Their cognate antigens are unknown. This material consisted of cultured PBMCs, taken from culture after CMV antigen stimulation. These TCRs come from a human donor in good health (CMV status not recorded). Some clones in this sample may be carry-over from other donors' samples.

CDR3 region: CSARVWPANEKLFF. The CDR3, as DNA: TGCAGTGCTAGAGTTTGGCCAGCTAATGAAAAACTGTTTTTT. The chain joins TRBV20-1 to TRBJ1-4; D is unclear. This CDR3 has 14 amino acids. Germline V gives CDR1 DFQATT, CDR2 SNEGSKA (reference sequence). Trimming removed 1 base from V and 3 bases from J, with 9 bases in between.

Only a few counts were recorded for this clonotype. V and J are TRBV27 and TRBJ1-2; possible D gene TRBD1, 6 bases. Trimming pared 4 bases from V and 7 bases from J, leaving 19 bases between. Germline V lookup: CDR1 MNHEY, CDR2 SMNVEV (reference sequence). The CDR3 runs to 15 residues. CDR3 DNA: TGTGCCAGCAGTTATACAGGGTCTCGATACCTTGGCTACACCTTC. Translation gives CASSYTGSRYLGYTF.

The V call is TRBV9, the J call TRBJ2-1; 11 bases agree with TRBD1. The CDR3 sequence is 17 residues long. Trimming took 4 bases from V and 7 from J; bases not matched to a gene: 13. CDR1 and CDR2 (germline): SGDLS, YYNGEE. As DNA, the CDR3 is TGTGCCAGCAGCATAAGAGGGGACAGGGGGTCGACAAATGAGCAGTTCTTC. It encodes CASSIRGDRGSTNEQFF.

This chain uses TRBV28 with TRBJ2-7, with unresolved D. The V end was cut by 1 base, the J end by 9 bases, with 7 bases between. This CDR3 is 11 amino acids long. CDR1 MDHEN and CDR2 SYDVKM come from the germline V gene. The CDR3 loop reads CASSLSYSQYF. DNA for the CDR3: TGTGCCAGCAGTTTATCATATTCGCAGTACTTC.

This clonotype was counted many times. CDR3 sequence: CASSVDGGRGDTQYF. For the CDR3, the DNA is TGTGCCAGCAGCGTAGACGGGGGGCGCGGTGATACGCAGTATTTT. V gene TRBV9 combines with J gene TRBJ2-3; D is possibly TRBD2 (7 bases). This CDR3 has 15 amino acids. V was clipped by 0 bases and J by 6 bases, with 14 bases between them. CDR1 and CDR2 from the germline V gene are SGDLS and YYNGEE.

This clonotype showed up many times. CDR3 in DNA: TGTGCCAGCAGTTTAGGGGACAACGATAAACTGTTTTTT. As protein: CASSLGDNDKLFF. The chain has TRBV12-3 or TRBV12-4 and TRBJ1-4; the D gene is possibly TRBD1 (6 bases). V lost 1 base and J 11 bases, leaving 11 bases between the germline ends. This CDR3 has 13 residues.

The chain has TRBV28 and TRBJ2-4; D unresolved. V gave up 2 bases and J gave up 0 bases, with 14 bases separating them. CDR1 and CDR2 from the germline V gene are MDHEN and SYDVKM. The CDR3 spans 17 residues. CDR3 protein: CASSLNLGNLAKNIQYF. CDR3 coding DNA: TGTGCCAGCAGTTTAAATCTTGGGAACCTAGCCAAAAACATTCAGTACTTC.

This clonotype was detected a few times. The chain has TRBV4-2 and TRBJ2-3; 13 bases align to TRBD2. In germline, CDR1 is LGHNA, CDR2 YNFKEQ. J lost 0 bases, V lost 4 bases, and 7 bases had no gene match. The CDR3 length is 18 residues. In DNA, the CDR3 is TGTGCCAGCAGCCCCCTACTAGCGGGGGGGACTAGCACAGATACGCAGTATTTT. Amino acid sequence: CASSPLLAGGTSTDTQYF.

The chain uses TRBV27 and TRBJ1-2; D is uncertain. CDR1 and CDR2 (germline): MNHEY, SMNVEV (reference sequence). The length of the CDR3 is 16 residues. Trimming shortened V by 6 bases and J by 4 bases, and 21 bases separated the two germline ends. In nucleotides, the CDR3 is TGTGCCAGCAGCTATGACACGGTCGCCTTCCCCTATGGCTACACCTTC. Translating gives CASSYDTVAFPYGYTF.

This clonotype was seen a handful of times. V and J are TRBV28 and TRBJ2-1; 7 nucleotides match TRBD1. J gave up 6 bases and V 4 bases, and 9 bases lay outside the gene matches. Germline lookup yields CDR1 MDHEN and CDR2 SYDVKM. The CDR3 consists of 15 residues. The CDR3 DNA is TGTGCCAGCAGTTGGACGACAGGGTATCGCAATGAGCAGTTCTTC. Translation: CASSWTTGYRNEQFF.

This clonotype has only a few counts. The J gene is TRBJ2-7, the V gene TRBV6-6; D gene uncertain. Germline-derived CDR1 and CDR2 are MNHNY and SVGAGI (reference sequence). V was shortened by 0 bases and J by 3 bases, with 9 bases between the two germline ends. This CDR3 has 14 residues. CDR3 in amino acids: CASSYSPGGYEQYF. CDR3 coding DNA: TGTGCCAGCAGTTACTCCCCGGGCGGCTACGAGCAGTACTTC.

This clonotype has more than one count but fewer than ten. The V and J genes are TRBV12-3 or TRBV12-4 and TRBJ1-2; 7 bases are a match to TRBD1. Trimming cost V 7 bases and J 8 bases; bases outside gene matches: 7. The CDR3 has 12 amino acids. CDR3 region: CASTNTGVGYTF. The CDR3 DNA sequence: TGTGCCAGCACCAATACAGGGGTCGGCTACACCTTC.

Only a few counts were recorded for this clonotype. V and J are TRBV24-1 and TRBJ2-5; 11 bases are shared with TRBD2. V lost 2 bases, J lost 5 bases, and 9 bases stayed unmatched. Germline CDR1 reads KGHDR; CDR2 reads SFDVKD. The CDR3 loop spans 17 amino acids. The CDR3 here is CATSDSPGLAVGETQYF. The CDR3 bases are TGTGCCACCAGTGATTCCCCGGGACTAGCGGTCGGGGAGACCCAGTACTTC.

The chain carries TRBV20-1 and TRBJ2-3; a possible D gene is TRBD2 (5 bases). The CDR3 is 13 residues long. Germline V lookup: CDR1 DFQATT, CDR2 SNEGSKA (reference sequence). The V gene lost 6 bases and the J gene lost 0 bases, with 10 bases spanning the gap. The chain's CDR3 is CSARSGSTDTQYF. Here the CDR3 DNA reads TGCAGTGCGAGGAGCGGTAGCACAGATACGCAGTATTTT.

The chain has TRBV5-1 and TRBJ2-7; D might be TRBD1 (6 bases). V lost 4 bases and J 0 bases, leaving 14 bases between the germline ends. CDR3 size: 15 residues. CDR1 is SGHRS and CDR2 is YFSETQ in the germline V gene. The CDR3 is CASSPEQGISYEQYF. CDR3 nucleotides: TGCGCCAGCAGCCCGGAACAGGGAATCTCCTACGAGCAGTACTTC.

This clonotype has at least ten counts. The genes are TRBV6-1 and TRBJ2-7; 8 bases fit TRBD1. This CDR3 contains 14 residues. Germline-derived CDR1 and CDR2 are MNHNS and SASEGT. Trimming cost V 6 bases and J 2 bases; bases outside gene matches: 6. The CDR3 reads CASRLWTGTYEQYF. The CDR3 DNA reads TGTGCCAGCAGGCTATGGACAGGGACCTACGAGCAGTACTTC.